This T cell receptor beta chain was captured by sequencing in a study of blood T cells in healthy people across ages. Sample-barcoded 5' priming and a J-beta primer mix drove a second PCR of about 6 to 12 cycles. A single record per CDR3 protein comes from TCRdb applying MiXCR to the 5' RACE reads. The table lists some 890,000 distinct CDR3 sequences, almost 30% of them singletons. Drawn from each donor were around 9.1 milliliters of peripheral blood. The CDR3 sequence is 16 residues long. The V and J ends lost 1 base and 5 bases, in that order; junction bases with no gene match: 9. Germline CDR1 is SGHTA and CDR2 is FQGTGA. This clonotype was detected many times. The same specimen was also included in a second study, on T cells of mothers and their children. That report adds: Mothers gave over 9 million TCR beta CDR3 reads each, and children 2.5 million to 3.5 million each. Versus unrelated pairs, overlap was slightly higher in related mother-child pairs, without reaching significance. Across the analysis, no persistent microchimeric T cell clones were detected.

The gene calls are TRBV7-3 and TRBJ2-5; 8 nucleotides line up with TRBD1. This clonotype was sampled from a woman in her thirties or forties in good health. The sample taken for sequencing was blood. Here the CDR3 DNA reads TGTGCCAGCAGCTTAAATGGCAGGGGGCTGAGGGAGACCCAGTACTTC. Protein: CASSLNGRGLRETQYF. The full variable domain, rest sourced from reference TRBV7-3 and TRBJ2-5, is GAGVSQTPSNKVTEKGKYVELRCDPISGHTALYWYRQSLGQGPEFLIYFQGTGAADDSGLPNDRFFAVRPEGSVSTLKIQRTERGDSAVYLCASSLNGRGLRETQYFGPGTRLLVL.